The clone carrying this T cell receptor (beta chain) was seen more than once but under ten times. This record comes from a study of response to subunit inactivated influenza vaccine. Each CDR3 protein is one row after TCRdb ran MiXCR on the RT-PCR reads. The table records roughly 670,000 distinct CDR3 sequences, 14% of them present only once. This CDR3 has 16 amino acids. CDR1 and CDR2 (germline): DFQATT, SNEGSKA (reference sequence). Trimming pared 6 bases from V and 2 bases from J, leaving 20 bases between. The TCR sequence derives from a man in his forties or fifties who received an inactivated influenza vaccine. This chain uses TRBV20-1 with TRBJ1-5, with a tentative D call TRBD1 (5 bases). Specimen: PBMCs from blood, collected 14 to 15 days before vaccination. The CDR3 nucleotides read TGCAGTGCCCAGAGAGGGATAAGCAGGGGCAATCAGCCCCAGCATTTT. Protein: CSAQRGISRGNQPQHF.